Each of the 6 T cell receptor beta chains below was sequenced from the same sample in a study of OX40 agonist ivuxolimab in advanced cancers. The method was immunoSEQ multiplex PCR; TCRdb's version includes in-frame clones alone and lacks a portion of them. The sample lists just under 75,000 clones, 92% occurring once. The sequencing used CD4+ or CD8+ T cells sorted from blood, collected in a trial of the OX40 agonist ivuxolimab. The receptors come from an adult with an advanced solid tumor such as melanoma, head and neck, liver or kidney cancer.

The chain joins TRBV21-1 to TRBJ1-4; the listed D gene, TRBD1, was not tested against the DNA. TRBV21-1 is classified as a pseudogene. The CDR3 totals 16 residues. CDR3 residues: CASSPPKQGADEKLFF. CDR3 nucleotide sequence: TGTGCCAGCAGCCCTCCTAAACAGGGGGCGGATGAAAAACTGTTTTTT.

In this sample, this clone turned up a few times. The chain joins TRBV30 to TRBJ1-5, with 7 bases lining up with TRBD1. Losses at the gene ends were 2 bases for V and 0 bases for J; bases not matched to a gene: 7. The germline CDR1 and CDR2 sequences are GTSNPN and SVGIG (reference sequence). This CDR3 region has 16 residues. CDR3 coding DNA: TGTGCCTGGAGTCCGGACAGGACCTATAGCAATCAGCCCCAGCATTTT. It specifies CAWSPDRTYSNQPQHF. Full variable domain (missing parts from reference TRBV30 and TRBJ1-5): SQTIHQWPATLVQPVGSPLSLECTVEGTSNPNLYWYRQAAGRGLQLLFYSVGIGQISSEVPQNLSASRPQDRQFILSSKKLLLSDSGFYLCAWSPDRTYSNQPQHFGDGTRLSIL.

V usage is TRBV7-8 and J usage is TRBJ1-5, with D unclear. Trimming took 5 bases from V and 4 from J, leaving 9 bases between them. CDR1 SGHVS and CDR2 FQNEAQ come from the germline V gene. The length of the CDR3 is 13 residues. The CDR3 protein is CASSAFNNQPQHF. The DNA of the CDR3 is TGTGCCAGCAGCGCCTTCAATAATCAGCCCCAGCATTTT.

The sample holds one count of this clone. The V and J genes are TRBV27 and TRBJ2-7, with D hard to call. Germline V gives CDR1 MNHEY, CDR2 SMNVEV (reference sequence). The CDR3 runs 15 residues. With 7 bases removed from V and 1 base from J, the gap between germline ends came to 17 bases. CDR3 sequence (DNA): TGTGCCAGCACCCGCGTTCGTGGTGGGTCCTACGAGCAGTACTTC. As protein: CASTRVRGGSYEQYF.

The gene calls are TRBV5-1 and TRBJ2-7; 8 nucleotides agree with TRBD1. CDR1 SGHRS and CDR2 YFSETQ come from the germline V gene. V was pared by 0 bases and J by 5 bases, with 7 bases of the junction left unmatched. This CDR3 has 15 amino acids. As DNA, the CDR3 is TGCGCCAGCAGCTTGGTAGGACAGGGAGGAGACGAGCAGTACTTC. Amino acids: CASSLVGQGGDEQYF.

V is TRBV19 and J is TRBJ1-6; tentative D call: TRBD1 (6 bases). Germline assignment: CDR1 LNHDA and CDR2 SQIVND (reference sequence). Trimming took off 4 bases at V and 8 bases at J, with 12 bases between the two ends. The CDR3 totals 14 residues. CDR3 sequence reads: CASSNPDRHSPLHF. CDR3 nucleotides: TGTGCCAGTAGTAACCCGGACAGACATTCACCCCTCCACTTT.